The 22 T cell receptor beta chains in this list originate from one sample, sequenced in a study of memory CD4+ T cells and cytomegalovirus serostatus. The repertoire was sequenced with immunoSEQ multiplex PCR; TCRdb's copy has only in-frame clones and lacks some. The sample yields 45,000 to 65,000 clones, 65% to 80% seen once. Single viable CD3+CD4+CD8-CD45RO+ cells were sorted as the memory CD4+ T cells. The sample taken for sequencing was memory CD4+ T cells from blood. The source is an adult in good health and CMV-seropositive.

For the CDR3, the DNA is TGTGCCAGCAGTGACTGGGGGGAACACACTGAAGCTTTCTTT. This codes for CASSDWGEHTEAFF. The genes are TRBV2 and TRBJ1-1; perhaps TRBD1 as D (5 bases). Germline assignment: CDR1 SNHLY and CDR2 FYNNEI. The length of the CDR3 is 14 residues. Between the trimmed V and J ends, which lost 3 bases and 3 bases, there was a span of 11 bases.

This clone was seen a single time. Germline is not matched at one junction end, which may reflect a read error. The chain links TRBV7-8 to TRBJ1-5; D may be TRBD1 (5 bases). The CDR3 length is 13 residues. Looked up from germline, CDR1 is SGHVS and CDR2 is FQNEAQ. The CDR3 DNA follows: TGTGCCCGCAGGGATTCGAGCAATCAGCCCCAGCATTTT. Protein: CARRDSSNQPQHF.

The chain couples TRBV5-1 to TRBJ1-6; 9 positions agree with TRBD1. CDR1 is SGHRS and CDR2 is YFSETQ in the germline V gene. This CDR3 spans 15 amino acids. J gave up 6 bases and V 1 base, and 2 bases lay outside the gene matches. Here the CDR3 reads CASSLRTGVNSPLHF. CDR3 DNA sequence: TGCGCCAGCAGCTTGCGGACAGGGGTTAATTCACCCCTCCACTTT.

This clone is a singleton in its sample. CDR3 region: CSVESYNEQFF. DNA of the CDR3: TGCAGCGTTGAGAGCTACAATGAGCAGTTCTTC. This rearrangement joins TRBV29-1 to TRBJ2-1; no clear D gene. Trimming shortened V by 3 bases and J by 3 bases, and 3 bases separated the two germline ends. The CDR3 contains 11 residues. In germline, CDR1 is SQVTM, CDR2 ANQGSEA.

The rearrangement joins TRBV12-5 to TRBJ2-7, with TRBD1 matching over 9 bases. The ends lost 3 bases at V and 2 bases at J; junction bases unmatched: 8. The CDR3 consists of 16 residues. From germline, CDR1 is LGHNT and CDR2 FRNRAP. CDR3 in amino acids: CASGFAGQGIPYEQYF. The CDR3 DNA follows: TGTGCTAGTGGTTTTGCTGGACAGGGGATACCCTACGAGCAGTACTTC.

The DNA of the CDR3 is TGTGCCAGCAGTTACATCGAGGGGGGCGGCTACACCTTC. It encodes CASSYIEGGGYTF. This sequence joins TRBV7-3 and TRBJ1-2; TRBD1 is a possible D gene (6 bases). The V gene's germline CDR1 is SGHTA and CDR2 FQGTGA. V was clipped by 6 bases and J by 8 bases, with 16 bases between them. The CDR3 length is 13 residues. The variable domain in full, completed from reference TRBV7-3 and TRBJ1-2, reads GAGVSQTPSNKVTEKGKYVELRCDPISGHTALYWYRQSLGQGPEFLIYFQGTGAADDSGLPNDRFFAVRPEGSVSTLKIQRTERGDSAVYLCASSYIEGGGYTFGSGTRLTVV.

The chain joins TRBV2 to TRBJ1-1; D not certain. This CDR3 has 13 amino acids. Germline V gives CDR1 SNHLY, CDR2 FYNNEI. Trimming removed 5 bases at V and 7 bases at J, with 14 bases between. The CDR3: CASSTKDGGEAFF. CDR3 nucleotides: TGTGCCAGCAGTACGAAAGACGGAGGTGAAGCTTTCTTT.

This rearrangement joins TRBV6-5 to TRBJ2-7; perhaps TRBD2 as D (6 bases). Trimming pared 2 bases from V and 1 base from J, leaving 15 bases between. CDR3 length: 16 residues. Germline CDR1 is MNHEY and CDR2 is SVGAGI. This CDR3 is CASSYGGTGTSYEQYF. CDR3 nucleotide sequence: TGTGCCAGCAGTTACGGTGGGACGGGGACTTCCTACGAGCAGTACTTC.

This chain connects TRBV19 to TRBJ2-2; 8 nucleotides line up with TRBD1. The CDR3 is 16 residues long. Germline V CDR1 and CDR2: LNHDA, SQIVND (reference sequence). Germline trimming cut 4 bases from V and 4 bases from J; bases unmatched to any gene: 8. The CDR3 here is CASSTGGPDLTGELFF. In DNA, the CDR3 is TGTGCCAGTAGTACAGGGGGCCCTGATCTCACCGGGGAGCTGTTTTTT.

The chain employs TRBV11-2 and TRBJ2-7; 9 bases align to TRBD1. Germline V CDR1 and CDR2: SGHAT, FQNNGV. CDR3 length equals 14 residues. Trimming cost V 6 bases and J 6 bases; bases outside gene matches: 9. The chain's CDR3 is CASSLYRGLSEQYF. CDR3 DNA sequence: TGTGCCAGCAGTCTTTACAGGGGGCTTAGCGAGCAGTACTTC.

A single count supports this clone. The chain joins TRBV5-6 to TRBJ2-1; D uncertain. Looked up from germline, CDR1 is SGHDT and CDR2 is YYEEEE. Trimming removed 4 bases at V and 0 bases at J, with 17 bases between. This CDR3 contains 17 residues. The DNA of the CDR3 is TGTGCCAGCAGCCCCACCCTCAGCGCGAGCTCCTACAATGAGCAGTTCTTC. Residues: CASSPTLSASSYNEQFF.

The chain employs TRBV27 and TRBJ1-2; 9 bases line up with TRBD1. This CDR3 is 14 amino acids long. Germline CDR1 MNHEY, CDR2 SMNVEV (reference sequence). The V and J ends lost 6 bases and 4 bases, in that order; junction bases with no gene match: 6. The CDR3 protein is CASRPGQGIYGYTF. The CDR3 DNA follows: TGTGCCAGCAGGCCGGGACAGGGTATCTATGGCTACACCTTC.

The CDR3, as DNA: TGCAGCGTCCACAGGGACAAAGGGACTGAAGCTTTCTTT. Its protein is CSVHRDKGTEAFF. This rearrangement joins TRBV29-1 to TRBJ1-1; D is perhaps TRBD1 (6 bases). Germline assignment: CDR1 SQVTM and CDR2 ANQGSEA. Trimming shortened V by 6 bases and J by 5 bases, and 16 bases separated the two germline ends. This CDR3 contains 13 residues.

This chain connects TRBV7-2 to TRBJ2-2; D may be TRBD1 (5 bases). This CDR3 has 15 amino acids. Germline CDR1 SGHTA, CDR2 FQGNSA. Trimming took off 4 bases at V and 6 bases at J, with 15 bases between the two ends. CDR3 DNA sequence: TGTGCCAGCAGCTCGCAACTAACCAGGGCCGGGGAGCTGTTTTTT. Protein product: CASSSQLTRAGELFF.

The chain employs TRBV25-1 and TRBJ2-7; tentative D call: TRBD2 (6 bases). Germline V lookup: CDR1 MGHDK, CDR2 SYGVNS. Trimming cost V 9 bases and J 0 bases, with 12 bases left between them. This CDR3 is built from 13 residues. CDR3 residues: CASEGLVSYEQYF. For the CDR3, the DNA is TGTGCCAGTGAGGGACTGGTCTCCTACGAGCAGTACTTC.

This clone was detected a few times. The chain uses TRBV7-3 and TRBJ2-3; 7 bases agree with TRBD2. CDR1 and CDR2 from the germline V gene are SGHTA and FQGTGA. The CDR3 runs to 15 residues. After removal of 1 base from V and 3 bases from J, the junction contained 4 bases not matched to a gene. The CDR3 bases are TGTGCCAGCAGCTTAATGACTAGCAAAACAGATACGCAGTATTTT. Translating it yields CASSLMTSKTDTQYF.

J is TRBJ2-3 and V is TRBV18; D might be TRBD2 (6 bases). V was trimmed by 2 bases and J by 1 base, leaving 16 bases between them. Looked up from germline, CDR1 is KGHSH and CDR2 is LQKENI. CDR3 length equals 17 residues. DNA of the CDR3: TGTGCCAGCTCACCAATTGGAGGGGTTAAAGGCACAGATACGCAGTATTTT. This encodes CASSPIGGVKGTDTQYF.

V is TRBV10-3 and J is TRBJ1-3; the D is unclear. The CDR3 covers 16 residues. Germline CDR1 ENHRY, CDR2 SYGVKD. Trimming cost V 3 bases and J 0 bases, with 12 bases left between them. The CDR3 region is CAISENRVFSGNTIYF. The CDR3 region has the DNA TGTGCCATCAGTGAAAATAGGGTCTTCTCTGGAAACACCATATATTTT.

This clone appeared a few times. The chain has TRBV7-9 and TRBJ1-6; D might be TRBD1 (6 bases). Germline assignment: CDR1 SEHNR and CDR2 FQNEAQ (reference sequence). The CDR3 spans 14 residues. V lost 6 bases, J lost 7 bases, and 13 bases lay in between. For the CDR3, the DNA is TGTGCCAGCAGTACCGGGACAACCAATTCACCCCTCCACTTT. Translation gives CASSTGTTNSPLHF.

The J gene is TRBJ2-3, the V gene TRBV19, with a possible D match to TRBD2 (5 bases). CDR1 and CDR2 from the germline V gene are LNHDA and SQIVND (reference sequence). Between the trimmed V and J ends, which lost 6 bases and 1 base, there was a span of 14 bases. The CDR3 length is 15 residues. CDR3 loop: CASRKGEGRTDTQYF. The CDR3 coding sequence is TGTGCCAGTAGGAAGGGAGAGGGCCGCACAGATACGCAGTATTTT.

This clone has more than one count but fewer than ten. The gene calls are TRBV29-1 and TRBJ2-5; D could derive from TRBD1 or TRBD2 (5 bases each). The CDR3 extends over 13 amino acids. V dropped 2 bases and J dropped 4 bases, with 11 bases sitting between them. Germline V lookup: CDR1 SQVTM, CDR2 ANQGSEA. CDR3 region: CSVEKQGTETQYF. The CDR3 region has the DNA TGCAGCGTTGAAAAGCAAGGGACAGAGACCCAGTACTTC.

The chain joins TRBV30 to TRBJ1-2; 11 positions agree with TRBD1. CDR3 length: 17 residues. V trimming: 2 bases; J trimming: 7 bases; junction bases outside the gene matches: 15. Germline CDR1 is GTSNPN and CDR2 is SVGIG (reference sequence). The CDR3 DNA follows: TGTGCCTGGAGTAGGGACCGGACAGGGGGCAGAATCGGTGGCTACACCTTC. Translating it yields CAWSRDRTGGRIGGYTF.